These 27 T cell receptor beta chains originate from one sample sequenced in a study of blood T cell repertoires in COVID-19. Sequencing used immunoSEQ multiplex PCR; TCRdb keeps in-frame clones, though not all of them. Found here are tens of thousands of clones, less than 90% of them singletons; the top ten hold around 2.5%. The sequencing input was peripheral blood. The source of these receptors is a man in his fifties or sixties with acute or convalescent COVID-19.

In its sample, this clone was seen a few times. The CDR3 here is CASSQAPTGENTEAFF. As DNA, the CDR3 is TGCGCCAGCAGTCAAGCCCCAACAGGGGAGAACACTGAAGCTTTCTTT. The chain has TRBV23-1 and TRBJ1-1; 7 positions match TRBD1. TRBV23-1 is sorted into the ORF group, with uncertain function. This CDR3 has 16 amino acids. The junction had 7 bases not matched to a gene; V was cut back by 2 bases and J by 1 base.

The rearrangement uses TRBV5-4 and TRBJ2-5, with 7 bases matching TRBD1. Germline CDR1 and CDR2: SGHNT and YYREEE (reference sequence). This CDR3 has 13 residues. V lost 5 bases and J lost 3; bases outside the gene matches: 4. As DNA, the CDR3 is TGTGCCAGCAGACGGACAGGAGAAGAGACCCAGTACTTC. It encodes CASRRTGEETQYF.

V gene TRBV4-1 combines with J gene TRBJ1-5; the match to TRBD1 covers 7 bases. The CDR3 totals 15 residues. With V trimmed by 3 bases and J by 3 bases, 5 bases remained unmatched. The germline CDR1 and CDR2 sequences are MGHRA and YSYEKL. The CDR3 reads CASSQQTGSNQPQHF. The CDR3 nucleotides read TGCGCCAGCAGCCAGCAGACAGGGTCCAATCAGCCCCAGCATTTT.

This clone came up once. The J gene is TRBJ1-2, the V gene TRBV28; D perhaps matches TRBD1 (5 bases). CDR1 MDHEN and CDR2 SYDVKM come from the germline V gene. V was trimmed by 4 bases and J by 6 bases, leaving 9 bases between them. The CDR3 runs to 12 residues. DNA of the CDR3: TGTGCCAGCAGTTCCCAGGGCCATGGCTACACCTTC. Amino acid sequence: CASSSQGHGYTF.

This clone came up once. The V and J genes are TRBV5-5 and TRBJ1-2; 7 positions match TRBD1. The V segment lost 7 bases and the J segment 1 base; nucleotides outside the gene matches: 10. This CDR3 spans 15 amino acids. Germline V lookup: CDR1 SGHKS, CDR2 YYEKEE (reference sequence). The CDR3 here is CASGRTGQNNYGYTF. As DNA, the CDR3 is TGTGCCAGCGGGCGAACGGGACAGAATAACTATGGCTACACCTTC.

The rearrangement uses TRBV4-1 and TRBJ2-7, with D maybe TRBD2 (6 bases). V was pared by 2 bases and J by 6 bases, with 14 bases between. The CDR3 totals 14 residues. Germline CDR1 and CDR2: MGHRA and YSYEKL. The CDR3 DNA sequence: TGCGCCAGCAGCCAACAACACGGGAGAGGCGAGCAGTACTTC. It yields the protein CASSQQHGRGEQYF.

The CDR3 bases are TGTGCCAGCAGCTCCATCCGGGGGGGGATCCTCTCCGGGGAGCTGTTTTTT. It specifies CASSSIRGGILSGELFF. V and J are TRBV11-2 and TRBJ2-2, with 8 positions matching TRBD2. CDR1 and CDR2 from the germline V gene are SGHAT and FQNNGV. J gave up 6 bases and V 4 bases, and 13 bases lay outside the gene matches. The CDR3 is made up of 17 amino acids.

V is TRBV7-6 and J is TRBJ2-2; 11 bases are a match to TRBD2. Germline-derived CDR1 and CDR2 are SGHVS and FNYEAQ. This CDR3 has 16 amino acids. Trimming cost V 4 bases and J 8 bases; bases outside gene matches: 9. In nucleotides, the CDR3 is TGTGCCAGCAGCTGGGGACTAGCGGTTCCCGTAGGGGAGCTGTTTTTT. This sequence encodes CASSWGLAVPVGELFF.

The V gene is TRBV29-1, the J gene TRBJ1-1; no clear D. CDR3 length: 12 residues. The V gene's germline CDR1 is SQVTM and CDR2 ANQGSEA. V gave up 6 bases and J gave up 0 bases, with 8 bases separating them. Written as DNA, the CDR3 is TGCAGCGTCGATCAGGTGAACACTGAAGCTTTCTTT. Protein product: CSVDQVNTEAFF.

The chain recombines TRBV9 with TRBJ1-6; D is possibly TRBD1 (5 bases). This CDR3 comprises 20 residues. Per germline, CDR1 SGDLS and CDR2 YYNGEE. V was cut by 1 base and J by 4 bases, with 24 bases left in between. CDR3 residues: CASSVYLQVLAPPYNSPLHF. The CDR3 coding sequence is TGTGCCAGCAGCGTATATTTACAGGTTCTCGCTCCGCCTTATAATTCACCCCTCCACTTT. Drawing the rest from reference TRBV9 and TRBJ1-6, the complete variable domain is DSGVTQTPKHLITATGQRVTLRCSPRSGDLSVYWYQQSLDQGLQFLIQYYNGEERAKGNILERFSAQQFPDLHSELNLSSLELGDSALYFCASSVYLQVLAPPYNSPLHFGNGTRLTVT.

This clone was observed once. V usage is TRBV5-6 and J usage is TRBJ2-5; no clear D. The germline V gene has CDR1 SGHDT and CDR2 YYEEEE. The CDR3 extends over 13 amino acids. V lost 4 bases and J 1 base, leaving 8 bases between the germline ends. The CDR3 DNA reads TGTGCCAGCAGCCCAATGGCCCAAGAGACCCAGTACTTC. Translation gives CASSPMAQETQYF. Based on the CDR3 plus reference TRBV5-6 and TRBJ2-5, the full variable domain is DAGVTQSPTHLIKTRGQQVTLRCSPKSGHDTVSWYQQALGQGPQFIFQYYEEEERQRGNFPDRFSGHQFPNYSSELNVNALLLGDSALYLCASSPMAQETQYFGPGTRLLVL.

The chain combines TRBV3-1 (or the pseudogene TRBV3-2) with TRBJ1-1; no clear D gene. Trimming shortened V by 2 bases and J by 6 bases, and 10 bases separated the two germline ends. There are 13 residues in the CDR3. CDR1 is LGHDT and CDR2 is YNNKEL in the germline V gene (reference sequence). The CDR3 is CASSQIGLAEAFF. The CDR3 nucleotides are TGTGCCAGCAGCCAAATTGGACTGGCTGAAGCTTTCTTT.

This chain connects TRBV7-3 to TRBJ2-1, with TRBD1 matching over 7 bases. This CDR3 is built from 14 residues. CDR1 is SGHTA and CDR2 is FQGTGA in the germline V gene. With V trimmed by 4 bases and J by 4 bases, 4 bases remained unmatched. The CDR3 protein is CASSSWDRYNEQFF. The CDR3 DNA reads TGTGCCAGCAGCTCTTGGGACAGATACAATGAGCAGTTCTTC.

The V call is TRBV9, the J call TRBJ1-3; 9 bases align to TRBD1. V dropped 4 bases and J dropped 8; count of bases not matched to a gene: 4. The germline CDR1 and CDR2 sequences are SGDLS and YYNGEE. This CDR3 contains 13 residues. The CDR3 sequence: CASSLDRGDTIYF. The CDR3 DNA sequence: TGTGCCAGCAGCTTGGACAGGGGTGACACCATATATTTT.

This CDR3 reads CASSSGGFTQYF. CDR3 DNA: TGTGCCAGCAGCTCCGGGGGGTTTACGCAGTATTTT. This sequence joins TRBV11-3 and TRBJ2-3; 7 nucleotides match TRBD2. Germline trimming cut 4 bases from V and 8 bases from J; bases unmatched to any gene: 3. CDR3 length: 12 residues. CDR1 SGHNT and CDR2 YENEEA come from the germline V gene.

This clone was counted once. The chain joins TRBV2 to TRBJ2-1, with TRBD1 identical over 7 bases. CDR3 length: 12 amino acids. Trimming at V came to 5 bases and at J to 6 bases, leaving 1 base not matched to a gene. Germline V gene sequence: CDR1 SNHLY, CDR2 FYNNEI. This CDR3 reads CASSPGGNEQFF. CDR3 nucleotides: TGTGCCAGCAGTCCAGGGGGCAATGAGCAGTTCTTC.

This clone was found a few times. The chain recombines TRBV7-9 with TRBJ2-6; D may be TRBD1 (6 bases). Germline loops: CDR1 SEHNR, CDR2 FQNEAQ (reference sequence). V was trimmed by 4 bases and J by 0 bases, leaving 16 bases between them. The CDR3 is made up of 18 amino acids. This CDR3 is CASSSRTESLSGANVLTF. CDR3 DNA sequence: TGTGCCAGCAGCTCGAGGACAGAAAGTCTCTCTGGGGCCAACGTCCTGACTTTC.

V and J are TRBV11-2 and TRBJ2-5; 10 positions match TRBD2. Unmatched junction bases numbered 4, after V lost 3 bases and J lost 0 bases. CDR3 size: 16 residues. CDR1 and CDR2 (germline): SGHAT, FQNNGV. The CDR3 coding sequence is TGTGCCAGCAGCTTCCGCGGGACTAGCGACCAAGAGACCCAGTACTTC. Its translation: CASSFRGTSDQETQYF.

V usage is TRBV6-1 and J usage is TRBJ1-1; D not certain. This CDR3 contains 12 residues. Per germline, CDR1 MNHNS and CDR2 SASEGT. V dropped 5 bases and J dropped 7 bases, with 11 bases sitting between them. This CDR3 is CASSWSMSEAFF. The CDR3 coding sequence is TGTGCCAGCAGTTGGTCTATGAGTGAAGCTTTCTTT.

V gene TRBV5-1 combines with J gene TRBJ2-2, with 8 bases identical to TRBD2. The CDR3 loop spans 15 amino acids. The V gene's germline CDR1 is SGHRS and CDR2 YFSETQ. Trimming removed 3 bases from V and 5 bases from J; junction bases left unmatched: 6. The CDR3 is CASSSLAGNTGELFF. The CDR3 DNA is TGCGCCAGCAGCTCCCTAGCGGGTAATACCGGGGAGCTGTTTTTT.

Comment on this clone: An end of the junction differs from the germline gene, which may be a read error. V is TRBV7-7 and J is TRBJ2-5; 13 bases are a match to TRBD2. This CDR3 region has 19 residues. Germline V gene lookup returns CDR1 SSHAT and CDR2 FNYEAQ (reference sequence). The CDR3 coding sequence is TGTGCTAGCAGCTTAGTCGGGCAGGGGACTAGCGGGGCCCAAGAGACCCAGTACTTC. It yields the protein CASSLVGQGTSGAQETQYF.

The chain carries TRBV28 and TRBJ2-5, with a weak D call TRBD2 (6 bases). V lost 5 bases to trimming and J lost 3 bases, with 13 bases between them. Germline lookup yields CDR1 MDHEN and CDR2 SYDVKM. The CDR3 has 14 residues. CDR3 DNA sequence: TGTGCCAGCAGTCCCCTAGCGTTAAAAGAGACCCAGTACTTC. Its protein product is CASSPLALKETQYF.

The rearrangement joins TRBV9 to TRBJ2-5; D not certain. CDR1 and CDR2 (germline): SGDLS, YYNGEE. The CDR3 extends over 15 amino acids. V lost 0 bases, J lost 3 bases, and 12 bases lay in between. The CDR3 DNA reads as TGTGCCAGCAGCGTAGCCCCGAGAGCCGAAGAGACCCAGTACTTC. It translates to CASSVAPRAEETQYF.

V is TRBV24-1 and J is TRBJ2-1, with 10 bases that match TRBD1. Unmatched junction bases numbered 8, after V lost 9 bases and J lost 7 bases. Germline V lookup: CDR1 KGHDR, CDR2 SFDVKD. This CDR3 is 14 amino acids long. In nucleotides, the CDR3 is TGTGCCACCGCGCCCAGGACAGGGGGGAATGAGCAGTTCTTC. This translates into CATAPRTGGNEQFF.

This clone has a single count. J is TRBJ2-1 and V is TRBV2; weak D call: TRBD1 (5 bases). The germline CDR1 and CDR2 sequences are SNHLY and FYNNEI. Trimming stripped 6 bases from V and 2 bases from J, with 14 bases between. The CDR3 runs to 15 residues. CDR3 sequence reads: CASSWWGGTYNEQFF. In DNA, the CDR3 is TGTGCCAGCAGCTGGTGGGGCGGAACCTACAATGAGCAGTTCTTC.

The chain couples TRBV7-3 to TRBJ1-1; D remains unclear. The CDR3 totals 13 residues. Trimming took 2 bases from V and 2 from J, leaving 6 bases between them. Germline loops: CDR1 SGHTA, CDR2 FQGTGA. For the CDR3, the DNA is TGTGCCAGCAGCTTATCGGGAAACACTGAAGCTTTCTTT. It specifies CASSLSGNTEAFF.

The CDR3, as DNA: TGTGCCAGCAGTCGACGACAGGGGAATGAGCAGTTCTTC. It codes for CASSRRQGNEQFF. The chain recombines TRBV6-5 with TRBJ2-1; 8 nucleotides match TRBD1. V dropped 5 bases and J dropped 7; count of bases not matched to a gene: 4. The germline V gene encodes CDR1 MNHEY and CDR2 SVGAGI. This CDR3 is 13 amino acids long.